Each of the 29 T cell receptor beta chains below was sequenced from the same sample in a study of blood T cell repertoires in COVID-19. Here immunoSEQ multiplex PCR was the method, and the copy in TCRdb shows in-frame clones only, minus some. The sample includes about 240,000 clones, about 80% of them seen just once. Sequenced input: peripheral blood. The source of these receptors is a woman older than 75 with acute or convalescent COVID-19.

This chain joins TRBV5-1 and TRBJ1-6, with a weak D call TRBD1 (6 bases). The V and J ends lost 2 bases and 7 bases respectively, with 10 bases between them. There are 14 residues in the CDR3. Germline V gene sequence: CDR1 SGHRS, CDR2 YFSETQ. This CDR3 is CASSLQGGNSPLHF. DNA for the CDR3: TGCGCCAGCAGCTTACAGGGTGGCAATTCACCCCTCCACTTT.

The chain links TRBV18 to TRBJ2-7; D might be TRBD1 (6 bases). V was pared by 6 bases and J by 5 bases, with 11 bases between. The CDR3 length is 12 residues. The germline CDR1 and CDR2 sequences are KGHSH and LQKENI. The CDR3: CASSLGTNEQYF. CDR3 coding DNA: TGTGCCAGCTCTTTAGGGACAAACGAGCAGTACTTC.

The gene calls are TRBV28 and TRBJ2-7; tentatively, D is TRBD2 (7 bases). Germline CDR1 and CDR2: MDHEN and SYDVKM. The CDR3 contains 10 residues. With 10 bases removed from V and 7 bases from J, the gap between germline ends came to 11 bases. The CDR3 DNA sequence: TGTGCCACGGAGGGGGGGGAGCAGTACTTC. This encodes CATEGGEQYF.

The V and J genes are TRBV2 and TRBJ2-2; 8 nucleotides align to TRBD1. Germline-derived CDR1 and CDR2 are SNHLY and FYNNEI. The CDR3 totals 15 residues. J lost 1 base, V lost 6 bases, and 4 bases had no gene match. Here the CDR3 reads CASSGQGLNTGELFF. Written as DNA, the CDR3 is TGTGCCAGCAGCGGACAGGGACTGAACACCGGGGAGCTGTTTTTT. The entire variable domain, with the rest obtained from reference TRBV2 and TRBJ2-2, is as follows: EPEVTQTPSHQVTQMGQEVILRCVPISNHLYFYWYRQILGQKVEFLVSFYNNEISEKSEIFDDQFSVERPDGSNFTLKIRSTKLEDSAMYFCASSGQGLNTGELFFGEGSRLTVL.

This clone was seen more than once but under ten times. This chain joins TRBV2 and TRBJ1-5, with 11 nucleotides matching TRBD1. CDR3 length: 17 residues. Germline-derived CDR1 and CDR2 are SNHLY and FYNNEI. The V segment lost 5 bases and the J segment 4 bases; nucleotides outside the gene matches: 10. CDR3 protein: CASSLIWTGGSNQPQHF. DNA of the CDR3: TGTGCCAGCAGTTTAATATGGACAGGGGGCTCAAATCAGCCCCAGCATTTT.

The genes are TRBV11-1 and TRBJ2-2, with 9 nucleotides matching TRBD2. This CDR3 has 13 amino acids. Germline lookup yields CDR1 SGHAT and CDR2 FQDESV (reference sequence). V trimming: 6 bases; J trimming: 8 bases; junction bases outside the gene matches: 4. The CDR3 region is CASRGTSNGELFF. The CDR3 bases are TGTGCCAGCAGGGGGACTAGCAATGGGGAGCTGTTTTTT.

V usage is TRBV6-1 and J usage is TRBJ1-5; D is perhaps TRBD1 (6 bases). CDR1 is MNHNS and CDR2 is SASEGT in the germline V gene. CDR3 size: 15 residues. The V and J ends lost 3 bases and 0 bases respectively, with 9 bases between them. The CDR3 sequence: CASSDQQGSNQPQHF. The CDR3 DNA reads TGTGCCAGCAGTGATCAACAGGGTAGCAATCAGCCCCAGCATTTT.

The genes are TRBV2 and TRBJ2-5; D is possibly TRBD2 (7 bases). V lost 7 bases and J lost 2, with 14 bases in between. The CDR3 totals 14 residues. Looked up from germline, CDR1 is SNHLY and CDR2 is FYNNEI. The chain's CDR3 is CASNRGATQETQYF. The CDR3 bases are TGTGCCAGCAATCGGGGGGCGACTCAAGAGACCCAGTACTTC.

The rearrangement uses TRBV28 and TRBJ2-7; 8 bases match TRBD2. This CDR3 has 14 amino acids. Germline trimming cut 6 bases from V and 0 bases from J; bases unmatched to any gene: 4. The germline V gene has CDR1 MDHEN and CDR2 SYDVKM. The CDR3 is CASSRGGDSYEQYF. For the CDR3, the DNA is TGTGCCAGCAGCCGGGGGGGGGACTCCTACGAGCAGTACTTC.

This chain uses TRBV7-8 with TRBJ2-5; no clear D. In germline, CDR1 is SGHVS, CDR2 FQNEAQ. V was shortened by 2 bases and J by 5 bases, with 6 bases between the two germline ends. The CDR3 has 12 amino acids. CDR3 sequence: CASSLTRETQYF. CDR3 DNA sequence: TGTGCCAGCAGCTTAACTCGGGAGACCCAGTACTTC.

The chain couples TRBV4-1 to TRBJ2-3; 7 nucleotides line up with TRBD1. CDR1 is MGHRA, CDR2 YSYEKL, per germline. The CDR3 runs to 15 residues. J gave up 1 base and V 5 bases, and 6 bases lay outside the gene matches. The CDR3 DNA reads as TGCGCCAGCAGCTTACAGGGGATAGGCACAGATACGCAGTATTTT. The encoded protein is CASSLQGIGTDTQYF.

This chain uses TRBV5-4 with TRBJ1-2; possible D gene TRBD1, 5 bases. Deletions cut 0 bases from V and 7 bases from J, with 10 bases between. Germline lookup yields CDR1 SGHNT and CDR2 YYREEE (reference sequence). The CDR3 covers 13 residues. CDR3 nucleotides: TGTGCCAGCAGCTTGGCCGGGGGTGCTGGCTACACCTTC. Protein: CASSLAGGAGYTF.

Written as DNA, the CDR3 is TGTGCCAGCAGCGCGTTAGCGGGGGGTCCCCAGTTCTTC. Protein product: CASSALAGGPQFF. This sequence joins TRBV7-8 and TRBJ2-1; TRBD2 matches at 10 bases. From germline, CDR1 is SGHVS and CDR2 FQNEAQ. The CDR3 totals 13 residues. The V segment lost 5 bases and the J segment 13 bases; nucleotides outside the gene matches: 8.

V usage is TRBV7-2 and J usage is TRBJ1-2, with D perhaps TRBD1 (6 bases). The germline V and J ends were trimmed by 5 bases and 8 bases, with 18 bases remaining between them. The CDR3 contains 14 residues. CDR1 is SGHTA, CDR2 FQGNSA, per germline. The CDR3 is CASSPQGQGGGYTF. The CDR3 bases are TGTGCCAGCAGCCCCCAGGGACAAGGTGGGGGCTACACCTTC. The entire variable domain, with the rest obtained from reference TRBV7-2 and TRBJ1-2, is as follows: GAGVSQSPSNKVTEKGKDVELRCDPISGHTALYWYRQSLGQGLEFLIYFQGNSAPDKSGLPSDRFSAERTGGSVSTLTIQRTQQEDSAVYLCASSPQGQGGGYTFGSGTRLTVV.

V and J are TRBV6-5 and TRBJ2-1, with 7 positions matching TRBD1. From germline, CDR1 is MNHEY and CDR2 SVGAGI. This CDR3 comprises 14 residues. Trimming removed 5 bases from V and 5 bases from J; junction bases left unmatched: 6. CDR3 protein: CASSSRDRDNEQFF. DNA for the CDR3: TGTGCCAGCAGTAGCCGGGACAGAGACAATGAGCAGTTCTTC.

This clone occurred a few times. V is TRBV3-1 (or the pseudogene TRBV3-2) and J is TRBJ2-7; 9 bases line up with TRBD2. The V and J ends lost 1 base and 7 bases, in that order; junction bases with no gene match: 11. CDR1 is LGHDT, CDR2 YNNKEL, per germline (reference sequence). The CDR3 runs to 16 residues. CDR3: CASSQADSGGRGEQYF. The CDR3 DNA reads TGTGCCAGCAGCCAAGCCGATAGCGGGGGACGGGGAGAGCAGTACTTC.

V gene TRBV3-1 (or the pseudogene TRBV3-2) combines with J gene TRBJ2-3; D unclear. The CDR3 sequence is 12 residues long. V gave up 4 bases and J gave up 4 bases, with 6 bases separating them. Germline loops: CDR1 LGHDT, CDR2 YNNKEL (reference sequence). CDR3 in DNA: TGTGCCAGCAGCCCCACAGCAGATACGCAGTATTTT. Its protein is CASSPTADTQYF.

The CDR3 spells CASSLLAGGPGEQYF. The CDR3, as DNA: TGTGCCAGCAGTTTACTAGCGGGGGGGCCGGGCGAGCAGTACTTC. The chain combines TRBV2 with TRBJ2-7; the match to TRBD2 covers 13 bases. Germline loops: CDR1 SNHLY, CDR2 FYNNEI. Trimming cost V 5 bases and J 6 bases; bases outside gene matches: 7. CDR3 length: 15 amino acids.

The chain has TRBV28 and TRBJ2-2, with 10 bases aligning to TRBD2. Germline V lookup: CDR1 MDHEN, CDR2 SYDVKM. The CDR3 loop spans 12 amino acids. The junction had 1 base not matched to a gene; V was cut back by 6 bases and J by 9 bases. CDR3 DNA sequence: TGTGCCAGCAGAGCGGGGGGGCGGGAGCTGTTTTTT. Encoded protein: CASRAGGRELFF.

The chain recombines TRBV19 with TRBJ1-1; 11 nucleotides line up with TRBD1. CDR1 is LNHDA, CDR2 SQIVND, per germline (reference sequence). V dropped 8 bases and J dropped 5; count of bases not matched to a gene: 10. The CDR3 totals 15 residues. CDR3 nucleotide sequence: TGTGCCAGTGGACAGGGGGCGCATGGAAGGACTGAAGCTTTCTTT. It encodes CASGQGAHGRTEAFF.

The rearrangement links TRBV2 to TRBJ2-1; 9 bases align to TRBD1. The junction had 14 bases not matched to a gene; V was cut back by 7 bases and J by 7 bases. CDR1 and CDR2 (germline): SNHLY, FYNNEI. This CDR3 contains 16 residues. For the CDR3, the DNA is TGTGCCAGCACCCGAAACCGGGACAGGGTTTTGAATGAGCAGTTCTTC. Its translation: CASTRNRDRVLNEQFF.

This rearrangement joins TRBV5-4 to TRBJ2-2, with a weak D call TRBD2 (6 bases). Germline-derived CDR1 and CDR2 are SGHNT and YYREEE (reference sequence). Trimming left V 4 bases short and J 5 bases short, with 18 bases between. The CDR3 spans 16 residues. CDR3 loop: CASSPSGGTVTGELFF. The CDR3 DNA is TGTGCCAGCAGCCCAAGTGGGGGGACTGTAACCGGGGAGCTGTTTTTT.

The chain couples TRBV11-2 to TRBJ2-2; tentatively, D is TRBD2 (5 bases). There are 15 residues in the CDR3. The germline V gene has CDR1 SGHAT and CDR2 FQNNGV. V lost 2 bases to trimming and J lost 4 bases, with 11 bases between them. CDR3 bases: TGTGCCAGCAGCTTAACCCACGGACTCACCGGGGAGCTGTTTTTT. Protein sequence: CASSLTHGLTGELFF.

The J gene is TRBJ1-5, the V gene TRBV19; TRBD1 is a possible D gene (6 bases). This CDR3 spans 15 amino acids. Trimming pared 3 bases from V and 7 bases from J, leaving 16 bases between. Germline V gene data show CDR1 as LNHDA and CDR2 as SQIVND (reference sequence). CDR3 DNA: TGTGCCAGTAGTATGGGGGCCTACAAGGAACAGCCCCAGCATTTT. Translating gives CASSMGAYKEQPQHF. The entire variable domain, with the rest obtained from reference TRBV19 and TRBJ1-5, is as follows: DGGITQSPKYLFRKEGQNVTLSCEQNLNHDAMYWYRQDPGQGLRLIYYSQIVNDFQKGDIAEGYSVSREKKESFPLTVTSAQKNPTAFYLCASSMGAYKEQPQHFGDGTRLSIL.

The chain uses TRBV6-1 and TRBJ2-1, with D possibly being TRBD1 (5 bases). The CDR3 spans 14 residues. Germline CDR1 MNHNS, CDR2 SASEGT. The germline V and J ends were trimmed by 0 bases and 10 bases, with 13 bases remaining between them. The CDR3 sequence: CASSEASRVREQFF. CDR3 in DNA: TGTGCCAGCAGTGAAGCCTCCAGGGTCCGGGAGCAGTTCTTC.

This clone was counted only a few times. V gene TRBV15 combines with J gene TRBJ2-7; TRBD1 agrees at 8 bases. This CDR3 spans 12 amino acids. The V gene's germline CDR1 is LNHNV and CDR2 YYDKDF (reference sequence). V was clipped by 3 bases and J by 6 bases; unmatched bases: 1. The CDR3 bases are TGTGCCACCAGCAGGACAGGGGCCGAGCAGTACTTC. It codes for CATSRTGAEQYF. The full variable domain, completed using reference TRBV15 and TRBJ2-7, is DAMVIQNPRYQVTQFGKPVTLSCSQTLNHNVMYWYQQKSSQAPKLLFHYYDKDFNNEADTPDNFQSRRPNTSFCFLDIRSPGLGDTAMYLCATSRTGAEQYFGPGTRLTVT.

The chain has TRBV28 and TRBJ1-4, with 9 bases lining up with TRBD1. This CDR3 spans 17 amino acids. With V trimmed by 1 base and J by 1 base, 4 bases remained unmatched. Germline CDR1 and CDR2: MDHEN and SYDVKM. The CDR3 sequence is CASSLSQGAITNEKLFF. CDR3 bases: TGTGCCAGCAGTTTATCACAGGGGGCGATAACTAATGAAAAACTGTTTTTT.

Turning to this clone: Other DNA sequences in the sample encode the same CDR3. The chain recombines TRBV12-3 or TRBV12-4 with TRBJ1-1, with a weak D call TRBD1 (5 bases). The CDR3 runs 13 residues. The V gene lost 5 bases and the J gene lost 1 base, with 8 bases spanning the gap. In DNA, the CDR3 is TGTGCCAGCAGTCTAACAGGGAACACTGAAGCTTTCTTT. Translated: CASSLTGNTEAFF.

V gene TRBV7-9 combines with J gene TRBJ2-1; tentative D call: TRBD1 (5 bases). Trimming took off 0 bases at V and 5 bases at J, with 11 bases between the two ends. The CDR3 contains 15 residues. Per germline, CDR1 SEHNR and CDR2 FQNEAQ (reference sequence). The CDR3 nucleotides are TGTGCCAGCAGCTTAGCCAGGGTGGGCAACAATGAGCAGTTCTTC. Residues: CASSLARVGNNEQFF.